This paragraph reports one TCR beta chain. Antigen specificity is unknown. One end of the junction fails to match germline, which may point to a read error. Unsorted bulk tissue of about 20-31 mg yielded co-extracted RNA and DNA. These data originate in a study of tumor-infiltrating lymphocytes in primary liver carcinoma. Study-wide background: Tumor staging was T1-T3 N0M0; sizes spanned about 4.2 to 10 cm across. Samples produced roughly 3.65 to 7.5 million productive TCRbeta reads, comparable across tissue types.

A constant-region primer served to make TCR beta cDNA from roughly 480 ng total RNA. Nested multiplex PCR, run for three rounds with slightly modified ARM-PCR, yielded TCR beta libraries. Forward primers for TRBV1-TRBV30 and a C-beta reverse primer served the first two PCR rounds, at roughly 10 cycles each. TCRdb passed the multiplex PCR reads through MiXCR, listing each CDR3 protein once. The sample includes tens of thousands of distinct CDR3 sequences, about 80% of them seen just once. CDR3 length equals 15 residues. CDR1 is SGHAT, CDR2 FQDESV, per germline (reference sequence). Study-level points and caveats: The top-250-clone fraction was significantly higher in tumors than in blood (p = 0.039).

This clonotype was sampled from a man in his forties or fifties with primary liver carcinoma and hepatitis B virus infection. The V and J genes are TRBV11-1 and TRBJ2-1; D remains ambiguous. Sequenced input: liver tumor tissue from sampling region 5. As to subset: tumor region T5, tumor centre. The CDR3 loop reads CASRLGRVAYNERFF. For the CDR3, the DNA is TGTGCCAGCCGCCTTGGAAGGGTAGCCTACAATGAGCGGTTCTTC. The full variable domain, its missing parts supplied by reference TRBV11-1 and TRBJ2-1, is EAEVAQSPRYKITEKSQAVAFWCDPISGHATLYWYRQILGQGPELLVQFQDESVVDDSQLPKDRFSAERLKGVDSTLKIQPAELGDSAMYLCASRLGRVAYNERFFGPGTRLTVL.